A single sample is the source of the 6 T cell receptor beta chains below, sequenced in a study of CD8 T cells in Susac syndrome. Random hexamers were used to reverse transcribe an amount of about 0.5 to 1 ug RNA. TCRdb reprocessed the immunoSEQ multiplex PCR reads with MiXCR, giving one entry per CDR3 protein. The profile shows fewer than 300,000 distinct CDR3 sequences, approximately 85% of them singletons. Sequenced: CD8+ T cells from PBMCs. Receptor source: a human donor with multiple sclerosis.

The chain uses TRBV9 and TRBJ2-1, with TRBD2 as a possible D gene (6 bases). This CDR3 spans 15 amino acids. Germline values: CDR1 SGDLS, CDR2 YYNGEE. V lost 4 bases to trimming and J lost 8 bases, with 19 bases between them. In DNA, the CDR3 is TGTGCCAGCAGCCCTAGCACTAGTACGGGAGATGAGCAGTTCTTC. This codes for CASSPSTSTGDEQFF.

The chain links TRBV15 to TRBJ1-6, with 9 bases matching TRBD1. Germline trimming cut 4 bases from V and 7 bases from J; bases unmatched to any gene: 5. This CDR3 is 15 amino acids long. The V gene's germline CDR1 is LNHNV and CDR2 YYDKDF (reference sequence). The CDR3 is CATSKDRGGNSPLHF. CDR3 coding DNA: TGTGCCACCAGCAAGGACAGGGGAGGGAATTCACCCCTCCACTTT. The complete variable domain, with remaining parts taken from reference TRBV15 and TRBJ1-6, reads DAMVIQNPRYQVTQFGKPVTLSCSQTLNHNVMYWYQQKSSQAPKLLFHYYDKDFNNEADTPDNFQSRRPNTSFCFLDIRSPGLGDTAMYLCATSKDRGGNSPLHFGNGTRLTVT.

The V gene is TRBV20-1, the J gene TRBJ2-1; TRBD2 agrees at 7 bases. With V trimmed by 1 base and J by 3 bases, 3 bases remained unmatched. Germline V CDR1 and CDR2: DFQATT, SNEGSKA (reference sequence). This CDR3 comprises 14 residues. The CDR3 nucleotides read TGCAGTGCTAGAGCCGGGACTAACTACAATGAGCAGTTCTTC. Translated: CSARAGTNYNEQFF.

The genes are TRBV6-5 and TRBJ2-2; D possibly matches TRBD1 or TRBD2 (6 bases each). This CDR3 is 14 amino acids long. Trimming took 4 bases from V and 4 from J, leaving 10 bases between them. Germline-derived CDR1 and CDR2 are MNHEY and SVGAGI. DNA of the CDR3: TGTGCCAGCAGTTTGGGGGGCGGCACCGGGGAGCTGTTTTTT. This translates into CASSLGGGTGELFF.

The genes are TRBV20-1 and TRBJ2-7; the D gene is possibly TRBD2 (5 bases). Germline loops: CDR1 DFQATT, CDR2 SNEGSKA (reference sequence). CDR3 length equals 13 residues. The V and J ends lost 6 bases and 1 base respectively, with 13 bases between them. CDR3 sequence reads: CSASEDSSYEQYF. The CDR3 coding sequence is TGCAGTGCCTCGGAGGATAGTTCCTACGAGCAGTACTTC.

Points on this clonotype: The germline gene is not matched at one end of the junction; a read error may be the cause. This chain connects TRBV12-3 or TRBV12-4 to TRBJ1-3; D possibly corresponds to TRBD1 (5 bases). This CDR3 has 12 residues. The CDR3 bases are TGTGCCAGCAGTTTAAGGCAGGACACCATATGTTTT. Translation: CASSLRQDTICF.